Listed below are T cell receptor beta chains from one sample, sequenced in a study of T cell repertoires in cytomegalovirus infection. TCRdb re-called the reads with MiXCR, one entry per CDR3 protein. The sample yields about 150,000 distinct CDR3 sequences, roughly a third seen once. Antigens for these TCRs are unknown. The sample consisted of CD8+ T cells from cultured PBMCs, taken from culture after CMV antigen stimulation. The receptor source for this set is a human donor in good health (CMV status not recorded). Some clones in this sample may be carry-over from other donors' samples. Each CDR3 is given with its conserved first and last residue. Each record gives: CDR3 protein, CDR3 DNA, D gene, clone size, J gene, V gene. The D gene is left open where the match is weak. Clone size is not always given. Where it is, it says once, few, many or a class for expanded clones.

CDR3: CASSLRGQGYGEQYF; DNA: TGTGCCAGCAGCCTCCGAGGGCAGGGGTACGGCGAGCAGTACTTC; D: -; size: many; J: TRBJ2-7; V: TRBV7-2
CDR3: CAMDQTGSGNEQFF; DNA: TGTGCCATGGACCAGACAGGGTCAGGCAATGAGCAGTTCTTC; D: TRBD1; size: -; J: TRBJ2-1; V: TRBV10-3
CDR3: CASSQALADTQYF; DNA: TGCGCCAGCAGCCAAGCTCTCGCTGATACGCAGTATTTT; D: -; size: -; J: TRBJ2-3; V: TRBV4-1
CDR3: CASSYRDRLYTGELFF; DNA: TGTGCCAGCAGCTACCGGGACAGACTCTACACCGGGGAGCTGTTTTTT; D: TRBD1; size: -; J: TRBJ2-2; V: TRBV11-3
CDR3: CASSGLGQLTGEQYF; DNA: TGTGCCAGCAGCGGGTTGGGACAGTTGACGGGCGAGCAGTACTTC; D: TRBD1; size: few; J: TRBJ2-7; V: TRBV7-3
CDR3: CASQLGTEAFF; DNA: TGTGCCAGCCAACTCGGGACTGAAGCTTTCTTT; D: -; size: few; J: TRBJ1-1; V: TRBV7-9
CDR3: CASSQDRDLSYEQYF; DNA: TGTGCCAGCAGCCAAGATCGGGACCTCTCCTACGAGCAGTACTTC; D: -; size: -; J: TRBJ2-7; V: TRBV4-2
CDR3: CASSFLEAGDTQYF; DNA: TGTGCCAGCAGTTTCCTGGAGGCGGGGGATACGCAGTATTTT; D: -; size: -; J: TRBJ2-3; V: TRBV27
CDR3: CASRGGGVDEQFF; DNA: TGTGCCAGCCGGGGGGGCGGGGTGGATGAGCAGTTCTTC; D: TRBD2; size: few; J: TRBJ2-1; V: TRBV7-8
CDR3: CASSPPAGGPDTQYF; DNA: TGTGCCAGCAGCCCCCCAGCGGGGGGTCCAGATACGCAGTATTTT; D: TRBD2; size: many; J: TRBJ2-3; V: TRBV7-2
CDR3: CASSIGFTEAFF; DNA: TGTGCCAGTAGTATAGGGTTTACTGAAGCTTTCTTT; D: -; size: -; J: TRBJ1-1; V: TRBV19
CDR3: CAISESGSFSYEQYF; DNA: TGTGCCATCAGTGAGTCAGGATCCTTCTCCTACGAGCAGTACTTC; D: -; size: -; J: TRBJ2-7; V: TRBV10-3
CDR3: CASSQNSGPADTQYF; DNA: TGCGCCAGCAGCCAAAATAGCGGGCCCGCAGATACGCAGTATTTT; D: TRBD2; size: -; J: TRBJ2-3; V: TRBV4-1
CDR3: CASSHLQGNEQFF; DNA: TGTGCCAGCAGCCATCTACAGGGGAATGAGCAGTTCTTC; D: TRBD1; size: many; J: TRBJ2-1; V: TRBV7-9
CDR3: CASRRLAGAQETQYF; DNA: TGTGCCAGCAGGCGACTAGCGGGGGCCCAAGAGACCCAGTACTTC; D: TRBD2; size: -; J: TRBJ2-5; V: TRBV5-5
CDR3: CASSPHGTRDADTQYF; DNA: TGTGCCAGCAGCCCGCATGGGACTAGGGACGCAGATACGCAGTATTTT; D: TRBD2; size: few; J: TRBJ2-3; V: TRBV7-9
CDR3: CASSYYQGSYEQYF; DNA: TGTGCCAGCAGCTATTACCAGGGCTCCTACGAGCAGTACTTC; D: -; size: -; J: TRBJ2-7; V: TRBV7-9
CDR3: CSVSSGGASNEQFF; DNA: TGCAGCGTTTCGTCCGGGGGGGCGTCCAATGAGCAGTTCTTC; D: TRBD2; size: -; J: TRBJ2-1; V: TRBV29-1
CDR3: CASSRYGGLEDTQYF; DNA: TGTGCCAGCAGCCGCTACGGGGGTTTAGAAGATACGCAGTATTTT; D: -; size: many; J: TRBJ2-3; V: TRBV11-2
CDR3: CASSYDMGLIYSPLHF; DNA: TGTGCCAGCAGTTACGACATGGGACTCATCTATTCACCCCTCCACTTT; D: -; size: -; J: TRBJ1-6; V: TRBV6-2/TRBV6-3
CDR3: CANSSPGQGGNTGELFF; DNA: TGTGCCAACAGCTCACCGGGACAGGGAGGAAACACCGGGGAGCTGTTTTTT; D: TRBD1; size: -; J: TRBJ2-2; V: TRBV5-4
CDR3: CASRHRETQYF; DNA: TGTGCCAGCAGGCACCGGGAGACCCAGTACTTC; D: -; size: many; J: TRBJ2-5; V: TRBV6-6
CDR3: CSAQPGRNEAFF; DNA: TGCAGTGCTCAGCCCGGACGGAATGAAGCTTTCTTT; D: -; size: few; J: TRBJ1-1; V: TRBV20-1
CDR3: CASSSAFDTDTQYF; DNA: TGTGCCAGCAGCTCTGCGTTTGACACAGATACGCAGTATTTT; D: -; size: few; J: TRBJ2-3; V: TRBV7-2
CDR3: CASSLWDGDLYGYTF; DNA: TGTGCCAGCAGTCTATGGGACGGAGACCTCTATGGCTACACCTTC; D: -; size: -; J: TRBJ1-2; V: TRBV2
CDR3: CASSDQGAINAEAFF; DNA: TGTGCCAGCAGTGATCAGGGGGCGATCAACGCTGAAGCTTTCTTT; D: TRBD1; size: -; J: TRBJ1-1; V: TRBV2
CDR3: CASSQTGFGDTQYF; DNA: TGTGCCAGCAGCCAAACGGGGTTTGGAGATACCCAGTACTTC; D: -; size: -; J: TRBJ2-5; V: TRBV7-4
CDR3: CASSLAARGKSEAFF; DNA: TGTGCCAGCAGCTTGGCGGCGAGGGGAAAGTCTGAAGCTTTCTTT; D: -; size: -; J: TRBJ1-1; V: TRBV5-6
CDR3: CASSRGRELDEQYF; DNA: TGTGCCAGCAGCCGGGGGAGGGAGTTAGACGAGCAGTACTTC; D: TRBD2; size: -; J: TRBJ2-7; V: TRBV7-9
CDR3: CASSFYTEGYGYTF; DNA: TGTGCCAGCAGTTTCTACACCGAAGGCTATGGCTACACCTTC; D: -; size: -; J: TRBJ1-2; V: TRBV12-3/TRBV12-4
CDR3: CASSQVTASNTIYF; DNA: TGTGCCAGCAGCCAAGTTACGGCCAGCAACACCATATATTTT; D: -; size: few; J: TRBJ1-3; V: TRBV14
CDR3: CASSQDFRGLGGEQFF; DNA: TGCGCCAGCAGCCAAGATTTTAGGGGCTTGGGGGGTGAGCAGTTCTTC; D: -; size: few; J: TRBJ2-1; V: TRBV4-1
CDR3: CASSLGTIYIDTQYF; DNA: TGTGCCAGCAGCTTGGGGACTATTTACATAGATACGCAGTATTTT; D: TRBD2; size: many; J: TRBJ2-3; V: TRBV7-2
CDR3: CASSLGVGYSPLHF; DNA: TGTGCCAGCAGCTTAGGAGTAGGGTACTCACCCCTCCACTTT; D: -; size: many; J: TRBJ1-6; V: TRBV7-9
CDR3: CSADWTYQETQYF; DNA: TGCAGTGCTGATTGGACTTATCAAGAGACCCAGTACTTC; D: -; size: -; J: TRBJ2-5; V: TRBV20-1
CDR3: CASSLRTGDYEQYF; DNA: TGCGCCAGCAGCTTACGGACAGGGGACTACGAGCAGTACTTC; D: TRBD1; size: -; J: TRBJ2-7; V: TRBV4-1
CDR3: CSARLMVSLYTEAFF; DNA: TGCAGTGCTAGACTCATGGTGTCTTTATACACTGAAGCTTTCTTT; D: -; size: -; J: TRBJ1-1; V: TRBV20-1
CDR3: CASSLWDGKNTQYF; DNA: TGTGCCAGCAGTTTATGGGATGGGAAGAATACGCAGTATTTT; D: -; size: few; J: TRBJ2-3; V: TRBV12-3/TRBV12-4
CDR3: CASTPGTAYNEQFF; DNA: TGTGCCAGCACCCCTGGGACAGCCTACAATGAGCAGTTCTTC; D: TRBD1; size: once; J: TRBJ2-1; V: TRBV12-3/TRBV12-4
CDR3: CASRVAGGPIYNEQFF; DNA: TGTGCCAGCCGTGTGGCGGGGGGGCCTATATACAATGAGCAGTTCTTC; D: TRBD2; size: -; J: TRBJ2-1; V: TRBV27
CDR3: CASSPRRYVNTEAFF; DNA: TGTGCCAGCAGCCCCCGACGGTACGTGAACACTGAAGCTTTCTTT; D: -; size: -; J: TRBJ1-1; V: TRBV7-9
CDR3: CASSSTGGGSPLHF; DNA: TGTGCCAGCAGCTCGACAGGGGGCGGATCACCCCTCCACTTT; D: TRBD1; size: few; J: TRBJ1-6; V: TRBV12-3/TRBV12-4
CDR3: CASSLEVTSGGTAQYF; DNA: TGCGCCAGCAGCCTGGAGGTGACTAGCGGGGGAACGGCCCAGTACTTC; D: TRBD2; size: -; J: TRBJ2-5; V: TRBV4-1
CDR3: CASSQVRQDSPLHF; DNA: TGCGCCAGCAGCCAAGTCCGGCAGGACTCACCCCTCCACTTT; D: -; size: -; J: TRBJ1-6; V: TRBV4-1
CDR3: CASKPSGGAGLGADTQYF; DNA: TGTGCCAGCAAACCCTCGGGTGGGGCGGGTCTTGGGGCAGATACGCAGTATTTT; D: -; size: -; J: TRBJ2-3; V: TRBV2
CDR3: CASGQRGEVLNQPQHF; DNA: TGTGCCAGTGGTCAAAGGGGGGAAGTTCTAAATCAGCCCCAGCATTTT; D: -; size: -; J: TRBJ1-5; V: TRBV19
CDR3: CASSFNLGQGPNYGYTF; DNA: TGTGCCAGCAGCTTTAACTTGGGACAGGGACCTAACTATGGCTACACCTTC; D: TRBD1; size: many; J: TRBJ1-2; V: TRBV12-3/TRBV12-4
CDR3: CASSFLGTSGGAPYNEQFF; DNA: TGTGCCAGCAGCTTCCTCGGGACTAGCGGGGGGGCGCCCTACAATGAGCAGTTCTTC; D: TRBD2; size: many; J: TRBJ2-1; V: TRBV13
CDR3: CASSPESRETQYF; DNA: TGTGCCAGCAGCCCCGAGAGTCGAGAGACCCAGTACTTC; D: -; size: -; J: TRBJ2-5; V: TRBV5-6
CDR3: CASGDEQYF; DNA: TGTGCCAGCGGGGACGAGCAGTACTTC; D: -; size: few; J: TRBJ2-7; V: TRBV27
CDR3: CASSLPTGGGRNEQFF; DNA: TGTGCCAGCAGTTTACCCACTGGAGGTGGAAGGAATGAGCAGTTCTTC; D: -; size: -; J: TRBJ2-1; V: TRBV27
CDR3: CASTQGSVTEAFF; DNA: TGTGCCAGCACCCAAGGGAGTGTGACTGAAGCTTTCTTT; D: -; size: few; J: TRBJ1-1; V: TRBV28
CDR3: CASSLSSGDRGDQPQHF; DNA: TGTGCCAGCAGTTTATCGTCTGGGGACAGGGGCGATCAGCCCCAGCATTTT; D: TRBD1; size: -; J: TRBJ1-5; V: TRBV27
CDR3: CASSLETGSKVGDF; DNA: TGTGCCAGCAGCCTGGAGACAGGGTCTAAGGTGGGAGATTTT; D: TRBD1; size: -; J: TRBJ1-4; V: TRBV4-1